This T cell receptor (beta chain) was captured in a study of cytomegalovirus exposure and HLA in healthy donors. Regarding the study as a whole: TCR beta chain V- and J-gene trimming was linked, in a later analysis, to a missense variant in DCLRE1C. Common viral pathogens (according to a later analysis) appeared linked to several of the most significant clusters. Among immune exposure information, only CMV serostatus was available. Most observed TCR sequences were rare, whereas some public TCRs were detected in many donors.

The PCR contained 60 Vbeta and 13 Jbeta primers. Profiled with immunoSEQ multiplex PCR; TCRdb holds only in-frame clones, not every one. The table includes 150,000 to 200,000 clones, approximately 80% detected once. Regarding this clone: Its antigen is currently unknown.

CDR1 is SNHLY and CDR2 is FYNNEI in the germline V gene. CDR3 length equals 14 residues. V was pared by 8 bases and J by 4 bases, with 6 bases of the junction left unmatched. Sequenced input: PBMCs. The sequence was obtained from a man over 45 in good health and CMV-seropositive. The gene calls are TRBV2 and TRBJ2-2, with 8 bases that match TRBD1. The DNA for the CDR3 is TGTGCCAGCCAAACCACAGGGGGCACCGGGGAGCTGTTTTTT. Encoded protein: CASQTTGGTGELFF. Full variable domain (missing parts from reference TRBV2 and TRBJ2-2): EPEVTQTPSHQVTQMGQEVILRCVPISNHLYFYWYRQILGQKVEFLVSFYNNEISEKSEIFDDQFSVERPDGSNFTLKIRSTKLEDSAMYFCASQTTGGTGELFFGEGSRLTVL.